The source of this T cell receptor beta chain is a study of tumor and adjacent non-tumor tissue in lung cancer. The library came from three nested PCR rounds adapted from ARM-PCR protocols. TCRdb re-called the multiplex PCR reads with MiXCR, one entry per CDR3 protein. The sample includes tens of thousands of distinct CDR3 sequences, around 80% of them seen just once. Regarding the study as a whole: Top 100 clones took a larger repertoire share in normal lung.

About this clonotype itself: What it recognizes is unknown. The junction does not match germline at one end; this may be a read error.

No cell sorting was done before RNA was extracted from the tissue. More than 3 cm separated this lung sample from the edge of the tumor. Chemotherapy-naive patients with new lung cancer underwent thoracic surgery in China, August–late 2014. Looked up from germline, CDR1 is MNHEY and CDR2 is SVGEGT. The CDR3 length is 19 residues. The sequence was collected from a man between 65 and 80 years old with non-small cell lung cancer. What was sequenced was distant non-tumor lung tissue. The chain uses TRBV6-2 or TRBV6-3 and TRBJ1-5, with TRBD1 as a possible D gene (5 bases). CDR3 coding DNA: TGTGCCAGCAGTTACTCGATTGGGGGTACAACAGCGAGCAATCAGCCACAGCATTTT. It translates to CASSYSIGGTTASNQPQHF.